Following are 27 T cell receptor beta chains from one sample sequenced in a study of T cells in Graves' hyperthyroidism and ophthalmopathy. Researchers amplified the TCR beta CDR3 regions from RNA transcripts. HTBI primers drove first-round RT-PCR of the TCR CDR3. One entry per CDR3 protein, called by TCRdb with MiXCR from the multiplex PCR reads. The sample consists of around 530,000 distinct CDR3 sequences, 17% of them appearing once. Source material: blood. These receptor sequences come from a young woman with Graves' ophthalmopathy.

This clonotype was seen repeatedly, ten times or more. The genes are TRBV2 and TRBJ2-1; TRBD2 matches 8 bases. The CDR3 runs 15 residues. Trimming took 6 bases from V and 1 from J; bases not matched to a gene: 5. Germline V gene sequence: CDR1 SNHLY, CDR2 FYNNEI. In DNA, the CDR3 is TGTGCCAGCAGCCGGCGGGGGGAATCCTACAATGAGCAGTTCTTC. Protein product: CASSRRGESYNEQFF.

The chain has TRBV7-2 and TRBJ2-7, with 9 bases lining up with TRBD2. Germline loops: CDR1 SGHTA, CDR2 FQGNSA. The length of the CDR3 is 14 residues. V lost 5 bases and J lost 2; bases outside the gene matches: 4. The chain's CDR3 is CASSPSGDPYEQYF. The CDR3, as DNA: TGTGCCAGCAGCCCTAGCGGGGATCCCTACGAGCAGTACTTC.

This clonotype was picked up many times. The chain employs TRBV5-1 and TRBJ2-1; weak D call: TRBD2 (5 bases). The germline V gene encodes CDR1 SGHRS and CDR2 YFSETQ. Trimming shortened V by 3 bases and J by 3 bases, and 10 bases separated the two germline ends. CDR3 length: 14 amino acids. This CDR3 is CASSYSGDYNEQFF. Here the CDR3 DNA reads TGCGCCAGCAGCTACAGCGGCGACTACAATGAGCAGTTCTTC.

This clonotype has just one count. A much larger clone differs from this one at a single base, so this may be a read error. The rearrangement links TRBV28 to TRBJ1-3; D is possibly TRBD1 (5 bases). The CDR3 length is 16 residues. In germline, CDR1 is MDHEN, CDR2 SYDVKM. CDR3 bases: TGTGCCGGCAGTTTGACGGGGGATGGAATTGGAAACACCATATATTTT. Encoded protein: CAGSLTGDGIGNTIYF.

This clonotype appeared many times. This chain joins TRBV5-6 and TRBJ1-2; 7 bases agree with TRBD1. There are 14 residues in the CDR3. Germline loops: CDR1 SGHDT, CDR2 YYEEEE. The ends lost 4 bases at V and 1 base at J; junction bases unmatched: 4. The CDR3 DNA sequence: TGTGCCAGCAGCGAGGGACAGCGTAACTATGGCTACACCTTC. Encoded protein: CASSEGQRNYGYTF.

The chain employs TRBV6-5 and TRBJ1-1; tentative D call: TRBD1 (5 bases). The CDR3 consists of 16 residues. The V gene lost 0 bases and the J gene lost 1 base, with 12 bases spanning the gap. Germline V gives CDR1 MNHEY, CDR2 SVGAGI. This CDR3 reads CASSYSSFQGNTEAFF. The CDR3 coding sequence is TGTGCCAGCAGTTACTCGTCCTTTCAGGGGAACACTGAAGCTTTCTTT.

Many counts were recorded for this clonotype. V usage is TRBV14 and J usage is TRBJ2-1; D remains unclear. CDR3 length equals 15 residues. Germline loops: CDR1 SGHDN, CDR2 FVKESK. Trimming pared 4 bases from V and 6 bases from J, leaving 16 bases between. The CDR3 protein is CASSLKGGWVNEQFF. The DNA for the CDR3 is TGTGCCAGCAGCCTAAAAGGTGGTTGGGTCAATGAGCAGTTCTTC. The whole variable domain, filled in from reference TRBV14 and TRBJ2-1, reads EAGVTQFPSHSVIEKGQTVTLRCDPISGHDNLYWYRRVMGKEIKFLLHFVKESKQDESGMPNNRFLAERTGGTYSTLKVQPAELEDSGVYFCASSLKGGWVNEQFFGPGTRLTVL.

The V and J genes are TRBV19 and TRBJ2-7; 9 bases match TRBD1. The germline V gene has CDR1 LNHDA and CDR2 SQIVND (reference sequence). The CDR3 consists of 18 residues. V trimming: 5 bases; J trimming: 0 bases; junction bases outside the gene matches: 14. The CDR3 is CASSLRQGGAPSSYEQYF. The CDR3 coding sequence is TGTGCCAGTAGTCTTCGACAGGGGGGCGCCCCGAGCTCCTACGAGCAGTACTTC.

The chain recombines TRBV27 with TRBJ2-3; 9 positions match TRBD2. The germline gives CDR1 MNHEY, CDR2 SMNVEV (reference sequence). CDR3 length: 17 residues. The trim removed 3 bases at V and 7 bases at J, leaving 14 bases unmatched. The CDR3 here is CASSFSPPSGVVNTQYF. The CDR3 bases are TGTGCCAGCAGTTTTTCCCCTCCTAGCGGGGTGGTGAATACGCAGTATTTT.

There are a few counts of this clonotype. The CDR3 nucleotides read TGTGCCAGCAGCCGACAGAATGACTATGGCTACACCTTC. It specifies CASSRQNDYGYTF. The chain joins TRBV6-2 or TRBV6-3 to TRBJ1-2; a possible D gene is TRBD1 (5 bases). V was trimmed by 6 bases and J by 3 bases, leaving 11 bases between them. Per the germline V gene, CDR1 is MNHEY and CDR2 is SVGEGT. The CDR3 loop spans 13 amino acids.

CDR3 protein: CASSPGPGTNTEAFF. The CDR3 DNA follows: TGTGCCAGCTCACCCGGGCCAGGGACTAACACTGAAGCTTTCTTT. The rearrangement joins TRBV18 to TRBJ1-1, with D possibly matching TRBD1 (5 bases). Germline lookup yields CDR1 KGHSH and CDR2 LQKENI. The CDR3 is 15 residues long. Trimming removed 3 bases at V and 2 bases at J, with 13 bases between.

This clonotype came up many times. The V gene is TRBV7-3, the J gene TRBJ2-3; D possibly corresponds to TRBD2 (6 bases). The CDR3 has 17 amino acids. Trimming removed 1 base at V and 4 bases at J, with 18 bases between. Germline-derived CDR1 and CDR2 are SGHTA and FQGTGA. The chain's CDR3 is CASSLNHGGVPSDTQYF. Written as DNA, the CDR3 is TGTGCCAGCAGCTTAAATCACGGCGGGGTGCCTTCAGATACGCAGTATTTT.

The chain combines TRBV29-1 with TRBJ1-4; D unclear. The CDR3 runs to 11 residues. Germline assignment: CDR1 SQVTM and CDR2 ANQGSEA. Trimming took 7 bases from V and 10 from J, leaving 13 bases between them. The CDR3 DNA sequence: TGCAGCGCCGCCTTGGTTGGAAAACTGTTTTTT. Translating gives CSAALVGKLFF.

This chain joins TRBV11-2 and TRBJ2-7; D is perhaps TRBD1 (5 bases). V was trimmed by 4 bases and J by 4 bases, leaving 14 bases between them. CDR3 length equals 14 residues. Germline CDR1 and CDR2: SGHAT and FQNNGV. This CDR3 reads CASSSQGILYEQYF. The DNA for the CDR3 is TGTGCCAGCAGCTCCCAGGGCATCCTGTACGAGCAGTACTTC.

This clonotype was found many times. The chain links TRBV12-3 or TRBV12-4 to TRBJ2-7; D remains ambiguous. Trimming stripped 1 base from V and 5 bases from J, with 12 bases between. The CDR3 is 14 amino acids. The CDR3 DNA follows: TGTGCCAGCAGTTTAGACCGGTGGGTCCACGAGCAGTACTTC. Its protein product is CASSLDRWVHEQYF.

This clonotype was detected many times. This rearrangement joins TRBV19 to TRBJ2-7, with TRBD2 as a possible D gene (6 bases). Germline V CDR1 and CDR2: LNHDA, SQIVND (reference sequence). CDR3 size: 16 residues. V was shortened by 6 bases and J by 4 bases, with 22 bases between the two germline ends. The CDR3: CASRREHDSGTYEQYF. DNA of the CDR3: TGTGCCAGTAGACGCGAACACGATTCCGGGACTTACGAGCAGTACTTC.

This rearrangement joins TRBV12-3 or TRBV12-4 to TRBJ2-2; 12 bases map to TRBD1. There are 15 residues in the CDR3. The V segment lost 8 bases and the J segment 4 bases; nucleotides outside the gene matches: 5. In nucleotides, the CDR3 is TGTGCCAGCGTCGGGACAGGGGGCCCCACCGGGGAGCTGTTTTTT. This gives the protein CASVGTGGPTGELFF.

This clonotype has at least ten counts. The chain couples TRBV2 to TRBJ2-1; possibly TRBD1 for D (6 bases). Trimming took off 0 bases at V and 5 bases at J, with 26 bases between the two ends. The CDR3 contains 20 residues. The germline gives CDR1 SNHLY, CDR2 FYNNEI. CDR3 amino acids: CASSEALSPRVTGFDNEQFF. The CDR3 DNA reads TGTGCCAGCAGTGAAGCGCTTTCCCCTCGGGTTACAGGGTTTGACAATGAGCAGTTCTTC. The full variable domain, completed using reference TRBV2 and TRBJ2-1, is EPEVTQTPSHQVTQMGQEVILRCVPISNHLYFYWYRQILGQKVEFLVSFYNNEISEKSEIFDDQFSVERPDGSNFTLKIRSTKLEDSAMYFCASSEALSPRVTGFDNEQFFGPGTRLTVL.

In nucleotides, the CDR3 is TGTGCCAGCAGTTCGGCTATTGGGCTAGCGGGAGGGCTAAACTACAATGAGCAGTTCTTC. Translated: CASSSAIGLAGGLNYNEQFF. The chain is built from TRBV25-1 and TRBJ2-1; 12 bases match TRBD2. Germline V gene lookup returns CDR1 MGHDK and CDR2 SYGVNS. With 5 bases clipped from V and 3 bases from J, the junction kept 17 bases outside the gene matches. The CDR3 sequence is 20 residues long.

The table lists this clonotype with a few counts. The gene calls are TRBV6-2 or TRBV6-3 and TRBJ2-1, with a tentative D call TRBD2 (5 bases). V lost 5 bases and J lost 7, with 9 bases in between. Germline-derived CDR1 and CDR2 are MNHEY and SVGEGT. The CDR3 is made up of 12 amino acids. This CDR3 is CASSPLANEQFF. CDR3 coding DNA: TGTGCCAGCAGTCCGCTAGCAAATGAGCAGTTCTTC.

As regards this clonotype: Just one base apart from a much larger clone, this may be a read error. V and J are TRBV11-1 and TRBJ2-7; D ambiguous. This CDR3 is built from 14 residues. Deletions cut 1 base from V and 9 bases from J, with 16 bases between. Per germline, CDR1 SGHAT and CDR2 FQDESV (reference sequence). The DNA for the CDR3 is TGTGCCAGCAGCTTAGTTGGACGGATTGGCGCGCAGTACTTC. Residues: CASSLVGRIGAQYF.

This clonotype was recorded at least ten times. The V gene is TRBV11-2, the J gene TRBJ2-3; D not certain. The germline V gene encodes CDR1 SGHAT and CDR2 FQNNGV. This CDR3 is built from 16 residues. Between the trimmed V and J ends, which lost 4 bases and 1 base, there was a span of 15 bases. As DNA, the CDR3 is TGTGCCAGCAGCTCCCCCCATATAGATGGCACAGATACGCAGTATTTT. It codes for CASSSPHIDGTDTQYF. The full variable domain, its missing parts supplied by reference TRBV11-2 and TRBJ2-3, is EAGVAQSPRYKIIEKRQSVAFWCNPISGHATLYWYQQILGQGPKLLIQFQNNGVVDDSQLPKDRFSAERLKGVDSTLKIQPAKLEDSAVYLCASSSPHIDGTDTQYFGPGTRLTVL.

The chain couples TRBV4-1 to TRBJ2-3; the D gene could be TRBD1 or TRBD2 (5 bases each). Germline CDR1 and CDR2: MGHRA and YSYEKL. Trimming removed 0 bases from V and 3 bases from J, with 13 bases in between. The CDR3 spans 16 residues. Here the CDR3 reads CASSQEEGPLTDTQYF. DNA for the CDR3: TGCGCCAGCAGCCAAGAAGAGGGACCATTGACAGATACGCAGTATTTT.

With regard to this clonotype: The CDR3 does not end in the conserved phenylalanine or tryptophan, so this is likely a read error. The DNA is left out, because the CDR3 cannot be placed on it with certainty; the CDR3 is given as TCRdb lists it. CDR3 in amino acids: CASSPGGGDTEAFL. The V gene is TRBV12-3 or TRBV12-4, the J gene TRBJ1-1; TRBD1 is the table's D call and was not checked against the DNA. Including both end residues, the CDR3 is 14 amino acids long.

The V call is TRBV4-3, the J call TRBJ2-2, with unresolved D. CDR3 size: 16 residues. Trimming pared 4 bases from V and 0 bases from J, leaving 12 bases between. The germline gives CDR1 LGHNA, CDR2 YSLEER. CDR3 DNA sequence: TGCGCCAGCAGCCCGCAGGAACACGCGAACACCGGGGAGCTGTTTTTT. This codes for CASSPQEHANTGELFF.

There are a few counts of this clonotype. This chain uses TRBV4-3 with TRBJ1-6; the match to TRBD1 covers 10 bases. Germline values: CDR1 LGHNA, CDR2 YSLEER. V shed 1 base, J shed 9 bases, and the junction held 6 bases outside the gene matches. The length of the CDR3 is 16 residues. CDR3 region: CASSQGTGGSGSPLHF. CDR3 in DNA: TGCGCCAGCAGCCAAGGGACAGGGGGGAGCGGTTCACCCCTCCACTTT.

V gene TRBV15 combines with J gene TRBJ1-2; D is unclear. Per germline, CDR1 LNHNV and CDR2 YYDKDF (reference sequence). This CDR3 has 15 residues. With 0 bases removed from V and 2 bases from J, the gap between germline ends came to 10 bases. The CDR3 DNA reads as TGTGCCACCAGCAGAGATTCGGCGGCGAACTATGGCTACACCTTC. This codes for CATSRDSAANYGYTF.